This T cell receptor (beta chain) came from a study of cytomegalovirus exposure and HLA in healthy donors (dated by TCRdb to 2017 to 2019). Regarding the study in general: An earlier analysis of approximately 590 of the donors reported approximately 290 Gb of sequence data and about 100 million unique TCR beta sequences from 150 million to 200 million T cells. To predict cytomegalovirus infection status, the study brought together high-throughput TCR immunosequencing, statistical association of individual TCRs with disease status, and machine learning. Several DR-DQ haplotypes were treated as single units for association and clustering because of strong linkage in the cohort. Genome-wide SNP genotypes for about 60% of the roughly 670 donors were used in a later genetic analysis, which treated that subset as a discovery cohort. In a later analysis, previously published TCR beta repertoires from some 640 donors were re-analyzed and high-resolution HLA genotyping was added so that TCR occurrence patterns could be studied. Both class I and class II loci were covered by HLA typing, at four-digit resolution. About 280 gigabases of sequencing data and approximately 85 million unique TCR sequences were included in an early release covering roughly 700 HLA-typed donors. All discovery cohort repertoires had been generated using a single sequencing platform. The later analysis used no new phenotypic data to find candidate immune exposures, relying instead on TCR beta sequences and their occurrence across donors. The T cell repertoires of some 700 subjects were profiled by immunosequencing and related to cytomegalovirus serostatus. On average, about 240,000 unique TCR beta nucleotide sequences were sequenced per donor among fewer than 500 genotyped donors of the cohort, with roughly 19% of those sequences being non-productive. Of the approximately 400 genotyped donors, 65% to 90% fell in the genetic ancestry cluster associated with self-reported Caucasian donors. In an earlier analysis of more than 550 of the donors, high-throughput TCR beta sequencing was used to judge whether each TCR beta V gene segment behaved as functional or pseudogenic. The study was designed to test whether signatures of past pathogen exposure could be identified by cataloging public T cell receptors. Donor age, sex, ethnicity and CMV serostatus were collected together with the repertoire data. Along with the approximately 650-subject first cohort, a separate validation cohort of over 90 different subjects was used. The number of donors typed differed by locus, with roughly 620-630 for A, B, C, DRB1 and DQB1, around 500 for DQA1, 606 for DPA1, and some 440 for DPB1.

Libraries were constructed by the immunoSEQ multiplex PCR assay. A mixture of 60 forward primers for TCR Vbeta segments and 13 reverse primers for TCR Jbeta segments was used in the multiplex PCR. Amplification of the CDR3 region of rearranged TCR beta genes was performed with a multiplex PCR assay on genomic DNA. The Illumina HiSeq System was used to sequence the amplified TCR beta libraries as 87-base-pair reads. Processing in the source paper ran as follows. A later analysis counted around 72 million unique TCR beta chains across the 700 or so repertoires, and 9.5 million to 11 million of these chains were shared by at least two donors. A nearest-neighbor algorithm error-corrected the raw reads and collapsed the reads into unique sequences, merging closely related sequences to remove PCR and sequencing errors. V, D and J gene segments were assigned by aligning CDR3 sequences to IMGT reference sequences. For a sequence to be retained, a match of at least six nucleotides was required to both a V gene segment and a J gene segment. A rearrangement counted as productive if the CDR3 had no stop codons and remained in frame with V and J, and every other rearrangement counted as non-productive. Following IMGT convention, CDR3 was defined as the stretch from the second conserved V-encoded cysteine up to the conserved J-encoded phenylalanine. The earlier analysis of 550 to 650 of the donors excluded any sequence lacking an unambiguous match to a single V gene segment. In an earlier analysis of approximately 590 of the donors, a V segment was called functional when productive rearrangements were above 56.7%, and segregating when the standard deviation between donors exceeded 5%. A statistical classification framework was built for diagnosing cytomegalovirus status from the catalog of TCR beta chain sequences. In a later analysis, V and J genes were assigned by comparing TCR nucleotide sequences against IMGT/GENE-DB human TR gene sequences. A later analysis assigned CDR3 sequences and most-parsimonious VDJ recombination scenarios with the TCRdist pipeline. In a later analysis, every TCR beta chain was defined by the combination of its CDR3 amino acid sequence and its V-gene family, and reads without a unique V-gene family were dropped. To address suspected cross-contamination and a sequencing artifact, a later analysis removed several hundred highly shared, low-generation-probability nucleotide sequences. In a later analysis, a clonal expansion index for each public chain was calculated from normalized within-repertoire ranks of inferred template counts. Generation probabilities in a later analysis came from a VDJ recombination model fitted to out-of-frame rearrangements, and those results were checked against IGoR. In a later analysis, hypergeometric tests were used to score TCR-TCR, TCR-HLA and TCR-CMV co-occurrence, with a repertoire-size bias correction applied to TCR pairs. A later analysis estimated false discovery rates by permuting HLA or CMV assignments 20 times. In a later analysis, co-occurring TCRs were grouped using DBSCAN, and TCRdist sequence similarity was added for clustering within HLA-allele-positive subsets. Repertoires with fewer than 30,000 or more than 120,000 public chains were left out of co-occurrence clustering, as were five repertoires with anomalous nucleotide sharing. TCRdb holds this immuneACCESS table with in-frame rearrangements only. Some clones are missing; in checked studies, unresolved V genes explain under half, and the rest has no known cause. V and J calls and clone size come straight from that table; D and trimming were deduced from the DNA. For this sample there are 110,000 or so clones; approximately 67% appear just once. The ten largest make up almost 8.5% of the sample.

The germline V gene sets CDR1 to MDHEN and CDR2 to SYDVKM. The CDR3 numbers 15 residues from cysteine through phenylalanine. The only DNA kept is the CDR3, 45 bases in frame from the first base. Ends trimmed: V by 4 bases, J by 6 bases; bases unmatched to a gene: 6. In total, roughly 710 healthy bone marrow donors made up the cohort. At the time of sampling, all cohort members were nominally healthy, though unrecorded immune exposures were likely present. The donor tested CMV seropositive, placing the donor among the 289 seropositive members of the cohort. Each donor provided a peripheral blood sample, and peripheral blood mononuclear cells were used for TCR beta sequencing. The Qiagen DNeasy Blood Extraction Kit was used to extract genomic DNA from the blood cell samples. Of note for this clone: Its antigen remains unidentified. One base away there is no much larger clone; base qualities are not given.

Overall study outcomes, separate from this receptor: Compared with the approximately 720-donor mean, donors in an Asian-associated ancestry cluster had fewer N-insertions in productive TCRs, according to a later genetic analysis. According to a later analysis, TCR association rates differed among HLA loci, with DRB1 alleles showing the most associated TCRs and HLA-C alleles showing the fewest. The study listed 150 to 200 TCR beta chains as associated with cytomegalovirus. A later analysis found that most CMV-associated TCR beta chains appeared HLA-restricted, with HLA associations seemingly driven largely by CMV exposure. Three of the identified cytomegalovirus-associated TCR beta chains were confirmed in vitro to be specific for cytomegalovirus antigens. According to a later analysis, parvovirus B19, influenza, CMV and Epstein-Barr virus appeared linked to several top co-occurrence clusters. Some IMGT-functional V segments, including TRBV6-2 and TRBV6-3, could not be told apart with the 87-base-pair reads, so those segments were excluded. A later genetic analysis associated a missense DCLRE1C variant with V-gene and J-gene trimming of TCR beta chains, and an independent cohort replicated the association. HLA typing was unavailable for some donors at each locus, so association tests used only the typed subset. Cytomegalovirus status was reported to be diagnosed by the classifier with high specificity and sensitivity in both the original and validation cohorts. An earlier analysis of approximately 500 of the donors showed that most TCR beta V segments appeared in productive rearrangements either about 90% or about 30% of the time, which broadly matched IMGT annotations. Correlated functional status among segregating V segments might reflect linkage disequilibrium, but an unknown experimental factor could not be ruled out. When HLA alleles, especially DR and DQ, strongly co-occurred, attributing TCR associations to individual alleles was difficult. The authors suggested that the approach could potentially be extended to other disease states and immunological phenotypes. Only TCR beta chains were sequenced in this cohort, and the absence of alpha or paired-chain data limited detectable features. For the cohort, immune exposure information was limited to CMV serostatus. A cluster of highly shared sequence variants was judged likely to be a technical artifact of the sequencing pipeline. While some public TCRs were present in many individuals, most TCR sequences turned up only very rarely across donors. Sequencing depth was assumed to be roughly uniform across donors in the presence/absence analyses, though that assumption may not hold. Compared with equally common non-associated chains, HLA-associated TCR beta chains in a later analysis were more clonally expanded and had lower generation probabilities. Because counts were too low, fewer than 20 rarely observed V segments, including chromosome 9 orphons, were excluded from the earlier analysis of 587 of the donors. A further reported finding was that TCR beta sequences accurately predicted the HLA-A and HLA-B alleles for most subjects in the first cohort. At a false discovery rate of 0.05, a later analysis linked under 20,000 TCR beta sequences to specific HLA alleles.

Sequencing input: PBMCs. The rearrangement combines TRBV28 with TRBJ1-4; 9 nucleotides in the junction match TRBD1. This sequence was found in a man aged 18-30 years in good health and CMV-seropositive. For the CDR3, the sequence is CASSSPGQGHEKLFF. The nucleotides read TGTGCCAGCAGTTCTCCGGGACAGGGACATGAAAAACTGTTTTTT.